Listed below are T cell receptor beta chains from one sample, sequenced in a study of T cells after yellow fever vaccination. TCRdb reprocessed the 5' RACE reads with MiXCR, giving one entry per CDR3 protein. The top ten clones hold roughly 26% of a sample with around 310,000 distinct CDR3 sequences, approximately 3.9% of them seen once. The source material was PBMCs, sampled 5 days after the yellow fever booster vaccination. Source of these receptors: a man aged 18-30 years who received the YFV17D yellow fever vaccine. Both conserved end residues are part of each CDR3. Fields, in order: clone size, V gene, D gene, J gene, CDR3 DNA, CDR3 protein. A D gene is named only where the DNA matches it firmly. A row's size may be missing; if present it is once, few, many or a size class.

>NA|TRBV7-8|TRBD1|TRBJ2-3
TGTGCCAGCAGCCACACACGGACAGGGGGGTTAGATACGCAGTATTTT
CASSHTRTGGLDTQYF
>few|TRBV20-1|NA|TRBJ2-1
TGCAGTGCTAGCCCCGGGGGGCGGTCAAATGAGCAGTTCTTC
CSASPGGRSNEQFF
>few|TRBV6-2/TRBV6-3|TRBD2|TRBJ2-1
TGTGCCAGCAGAATTACTAGCGGACCAGCCTACAATGAGCAGTTCTTC
CASRITSGPAYNEQFF
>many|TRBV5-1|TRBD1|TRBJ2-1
TGCGCCAGCAGCTTGGCCGAAGACAGGGAACGCAATGAGCAGTTCTTC
CASSLAEDRERNEQFF
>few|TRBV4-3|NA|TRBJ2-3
TGCGCCAGCAGCCAAATCCTGAGGGCAGATACGCAGTATTTT
CASSQILRADTQYF
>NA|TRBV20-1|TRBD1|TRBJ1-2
TGCAGTGCTCCGGGACAGGGGGCCGAAGGCTACACCTTC
CSAPGQGAEGYTF
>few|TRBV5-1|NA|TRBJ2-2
TGCGCCAGCACCACCTCAGGGAACACCGGGGAGCTGTTTTTT
CASTTSGNTGELFF
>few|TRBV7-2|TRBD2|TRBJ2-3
TGTGCCAGCTTCCCTAATAATTTAGCGGGGGGGCCAATTAGTACAGATACGCAGTATTTT
CASFPNNLAGGPISTDTQYF
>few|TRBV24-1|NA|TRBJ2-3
TGTGCCACCAGTGATCCGGGCCTGGGGGGAGATACGCAGTATTTT
CATSDPGLGGDTQYF
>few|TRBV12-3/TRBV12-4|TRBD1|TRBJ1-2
TGTGCCAGCAGTCCCGCCGGGACAGTAGTCTCCATCTCTGGCTACACCTTC
CASSPAGTVVSISGYTF
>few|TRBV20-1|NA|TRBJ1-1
TGCAGTGCTAGAGAGGGGGCCGAAGCTTTCTTT
CSAREGAEAFF
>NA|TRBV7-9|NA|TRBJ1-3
TGTGCCAGCAGCTCCTGGAAGGGCCAGGGACGGAACACCATATATTTT
CASSSWKGQGRNTIYF
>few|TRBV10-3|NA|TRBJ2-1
TGTGCCATCAGTGAGTGGGGTTCAGGAAATGAGCAGTTCTTC
CAISEWGSGNEQFF
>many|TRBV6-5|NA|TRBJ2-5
TGTGCCAGCAGCAGACAAACCCAAGAGACCCAGTACTTC
CASSRQTQETQYF
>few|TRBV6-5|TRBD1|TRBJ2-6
TGTGCCACCTACCCTCTGGGACAGGGGATTCCTGGGGCCAACGTCCTGACTTTC
CATYPLGQGIPGANVLTF
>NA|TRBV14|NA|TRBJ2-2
TGTGCCAGCAGCTCCTTCCCACAGGGTGTGGCCGGGGAGCTGTTTTTT
CASSSFPQGVAGELFF
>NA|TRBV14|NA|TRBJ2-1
TGTGCCAGCAGCCATCCTTCGAAGGCTGAGCAGTTCTTC
CASSHPSKAEQFF
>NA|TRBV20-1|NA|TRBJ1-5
TGCAGTGCCGCACAAAATCAGCCCCAGCATTTT
CSAAQNQPQHF
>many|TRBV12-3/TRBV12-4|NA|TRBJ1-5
TGTGCCAGCAGTTTGTTTAGCAATCAGCCCCAGCATTTT
CASSLFSNQPQHF
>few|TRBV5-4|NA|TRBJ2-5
TGTGCCAGCAGCTCGACCGGGGGACCGGAGACCCAGTACTTC
CASSSTGGPETQYF
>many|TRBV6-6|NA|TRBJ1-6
TGTGCCAGCAGTTACGACAATTCACCCCTCCACTTT
CASSYDNSPLHF
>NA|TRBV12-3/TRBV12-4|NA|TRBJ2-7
TGTGCCAGCACCAACCAGGAAGGATCCTACGAGCAGTACTTC
CASTNQEGSYEQYF
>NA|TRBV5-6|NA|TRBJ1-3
TGTGCCAGCAGCGCCTGGACGACTGGAAACACCATATATTTT
CASSAWTTGNTIYF
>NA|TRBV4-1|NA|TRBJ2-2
TGCGCCAGCAGCCGGGGGACAACGAACACCGGGGAGCTGTTTTTT
CASSRGTTNTGELFF
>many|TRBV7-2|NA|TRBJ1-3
TGTGCCAGCAGCTTAGTAGGGTCGGGGGTTTCTGGAAACACCATATATTTT
CASSLVGSGVSGNTIYF
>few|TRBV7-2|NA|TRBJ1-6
TGTGCCAGCAGCTTAGACGGCCCCTGGGGCTATAATTCACCCCTCCACTTT
CASSLDGPWGYNSPLHF
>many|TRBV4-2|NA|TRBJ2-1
TGTGCCAGCAGCCAAGTATCCGCGGGGGCAAGGAGTGAGCAGTTCTTC
CASSQVSAGARSEQFF
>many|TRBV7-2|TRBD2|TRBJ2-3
TGTGCCAGCAGCGGGTCGAAGGAGCGGGGATTAGATACGCAGTATTTT
CASSGSKERGLDTQYF
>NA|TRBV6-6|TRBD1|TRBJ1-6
TGTGCCAGCAGGGACCGGGGAGCCGGGACAGGGGGCAGCTCCTATAATTCACCCCTCCACTTT
CASRDRGAGTGGSSYNSPLHF
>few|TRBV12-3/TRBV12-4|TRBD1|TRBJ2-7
TGTGCCAGCAGTTTGGGCAGGGGGTTCGTCAACGAGCAGTACTTC
CASSLGRGFVNEQYF
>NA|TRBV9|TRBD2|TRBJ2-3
TGTGCCAGCAGCCCCTCTGAGCCTAGCGGGGGGCGGGGAGATACGCAGTATTTT
CASSPSEPSGGRGDTQYF
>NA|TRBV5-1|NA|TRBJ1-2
TGCGCCAGCAGCTTATCGGGAAGGGTAGACTATGGCTACACCTTC
CASSLSGRVDYGYTF
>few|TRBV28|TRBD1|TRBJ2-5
TGTGCCAGCAGTTTCGCGGGACAGGGGCCAGAGACCCAGTACTTC
CASSFAGQGPETQYF
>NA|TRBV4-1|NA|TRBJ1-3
TGCGCCAGCAGCCAAGGGCTCGCCTCTGGAAACACCATATATTTT
CASSQGLASGNTIYF
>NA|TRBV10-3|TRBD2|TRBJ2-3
TGTGCCATCAGGGATACTAGCGGCCGCACAGATACGCAGTATTTT
CAIRDTSGRTDTQYF
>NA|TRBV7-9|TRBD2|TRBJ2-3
TGTGCCAGCAGCCGTCCGGGGGGGCCTACTAGCACAGATACGCAGTATTTT
CASSRPGGPTSTDTQYF
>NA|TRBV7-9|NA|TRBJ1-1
TGTGCCAGCAGCAGAACAGGGTCTTTTCCTGAAGCTTTCTTT
CASSRTGSFPEAFF